This T cell receptor beta chain was sequenced during a study of CD8+ T cells in alopecia areata. The treatment is: oral pan-JAK inhibitor, 5-10 mg twice daily. The study team obtained lesional scalp punch biopsies and peripheral blood from alopecia areata patients. RNA, once extracted, was reverse transcribed into cDNA for use as the sequencing template. Sequencing was performed with immunoSEQ multiplex PCR; in TCRdb, only in-frame clones are kept and a portion is missing. The sample shows around 120,000 clones, approximately 52% of them seen only once. CDR1 and CDR2 from the germline V gene are SQVTM and ANQGSEA. The CDR3 has 12 residues. V was clipped by 0 bases and J by 7 bases, with 9 bases between them.

The origin of this receptor is a human donor with alopecia areata. V usage is TRBV29-1 and J usage is TRBJ1-1; weak D call: TRBD1 (5 bases). The material sequenced was CD8+ T cells sorted from blood, taken at week 4, from a patient treated with tofacitinib. The CDR3 coding sequence is TGCAGCGTTGAAGATGGGGGGGTTGAAGCTTTCTTT. This translates into CSVEDGGVEAFF.